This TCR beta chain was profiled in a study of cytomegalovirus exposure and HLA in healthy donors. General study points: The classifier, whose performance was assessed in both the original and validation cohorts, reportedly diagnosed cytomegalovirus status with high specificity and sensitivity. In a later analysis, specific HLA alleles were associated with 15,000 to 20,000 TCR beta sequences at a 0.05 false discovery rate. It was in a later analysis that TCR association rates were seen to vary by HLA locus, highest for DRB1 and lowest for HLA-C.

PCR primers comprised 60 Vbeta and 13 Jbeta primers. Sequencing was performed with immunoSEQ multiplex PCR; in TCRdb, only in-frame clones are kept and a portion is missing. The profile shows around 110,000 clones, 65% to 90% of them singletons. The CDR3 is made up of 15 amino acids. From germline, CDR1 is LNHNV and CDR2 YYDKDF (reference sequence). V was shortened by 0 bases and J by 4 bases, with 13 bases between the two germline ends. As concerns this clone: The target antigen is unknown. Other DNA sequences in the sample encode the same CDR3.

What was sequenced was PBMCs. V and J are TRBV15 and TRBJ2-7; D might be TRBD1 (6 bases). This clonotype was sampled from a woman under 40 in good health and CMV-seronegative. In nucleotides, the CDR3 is TGTGCCACCAGCAGAGAGGGTCAGGGGATATACGAGCAGTACTTC. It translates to CATSREGQGIYEQYF.